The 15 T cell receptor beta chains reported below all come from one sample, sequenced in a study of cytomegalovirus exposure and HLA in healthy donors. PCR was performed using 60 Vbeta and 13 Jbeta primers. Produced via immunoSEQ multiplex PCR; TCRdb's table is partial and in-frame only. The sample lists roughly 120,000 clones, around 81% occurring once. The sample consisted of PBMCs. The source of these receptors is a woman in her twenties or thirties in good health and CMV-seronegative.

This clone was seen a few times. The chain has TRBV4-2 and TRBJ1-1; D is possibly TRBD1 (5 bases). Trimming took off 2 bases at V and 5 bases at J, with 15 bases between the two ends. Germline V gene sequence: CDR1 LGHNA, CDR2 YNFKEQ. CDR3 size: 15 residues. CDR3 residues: CASSQNQGGGTEAFF. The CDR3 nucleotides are TGTGCCAGCAGCCAAAATCAGGGAGGAGGGACTGAAGCTTTCTTT.

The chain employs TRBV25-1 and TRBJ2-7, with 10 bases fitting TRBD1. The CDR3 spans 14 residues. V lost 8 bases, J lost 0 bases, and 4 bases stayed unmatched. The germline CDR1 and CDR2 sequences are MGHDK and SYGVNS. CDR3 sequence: CASSGTGVSYEQYF. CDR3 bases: TGTGCCAGCTCCGGGACAGGGGTCTCCTACGAGCAGTACTTC.

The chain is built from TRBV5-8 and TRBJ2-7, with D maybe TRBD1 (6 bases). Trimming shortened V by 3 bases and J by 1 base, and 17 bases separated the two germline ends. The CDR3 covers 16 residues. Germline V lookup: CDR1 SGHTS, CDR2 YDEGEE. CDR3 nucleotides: TGTGCCAGCAGCTCGCATATAGGGGGTCTATCCTACGAGCAGTACTTC. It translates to CASSSHIGGLSYEQYF.

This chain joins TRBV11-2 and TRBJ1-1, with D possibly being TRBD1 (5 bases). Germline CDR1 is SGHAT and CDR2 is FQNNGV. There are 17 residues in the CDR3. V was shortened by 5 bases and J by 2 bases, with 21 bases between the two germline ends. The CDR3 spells CASSPDWGLQGNTEAFF. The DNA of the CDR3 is TGTGCCAGCAGCCCCGATTGGGGTCTGCAGGGAAACACTGAAGCTTTCTTT.

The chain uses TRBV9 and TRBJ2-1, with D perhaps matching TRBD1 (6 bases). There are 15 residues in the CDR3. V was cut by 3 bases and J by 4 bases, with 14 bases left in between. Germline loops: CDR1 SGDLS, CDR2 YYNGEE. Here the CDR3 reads CASSDRRRGYNEQFF. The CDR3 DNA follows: TGTGCCAGCAGCGATAGGAGAAGGGGGTACAATGAGCAGTTCTTC.

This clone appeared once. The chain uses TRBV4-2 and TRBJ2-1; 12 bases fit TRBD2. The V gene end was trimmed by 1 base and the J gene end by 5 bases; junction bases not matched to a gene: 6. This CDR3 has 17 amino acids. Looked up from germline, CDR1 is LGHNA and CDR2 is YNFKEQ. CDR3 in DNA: TGTGCCAGCAGCCAAGGGACTAGCGGGAAAAACGACAATGAGCAGTTCTTC. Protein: CASSQGTSGKNDNEQFF.

CDR3 DNA sequence: TGTGCCAGTGGGACTATGGTGGGGGCCAACGTCCTGACTTTC. Protein: CASGTMVGANVLTF. V gene TRBV19 combines with J gene TRBJ2-6; 7 bases match TRBD2. The CDR3 spans 14 residues. Looked up from germline, CDR1 is LNHDA and CDR2 is SQIVND (reference sequence). V was pared by 8 bases and J by 4 bases, with 5 bases of the junction left unmatched. The full variable domain, completed using reference TRBV19 and TRBJ2-6, is DGGITQSPKYLFRKEGQNVTLSCEQNLNHDAMYWYRQDPGQGLRLIYYSQIVNDFQKGDIAEGYSVSREKKESFPLTVTSAQKNPTAFYLCASGTMVGANVLTFGAGSRLTVL.

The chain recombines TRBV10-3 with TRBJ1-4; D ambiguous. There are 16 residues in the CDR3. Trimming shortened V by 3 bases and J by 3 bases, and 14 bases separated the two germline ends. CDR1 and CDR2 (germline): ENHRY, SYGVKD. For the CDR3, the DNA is TGTGCCATCAGTGAAAAAGGGAGATCGGCTAATGAAAAACTGTTTTTT. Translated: CAISEKGRSANEKLFF.

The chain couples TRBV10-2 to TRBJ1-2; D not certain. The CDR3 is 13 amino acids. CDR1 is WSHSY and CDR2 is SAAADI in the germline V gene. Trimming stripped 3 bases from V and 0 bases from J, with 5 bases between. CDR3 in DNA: TGCGCCAGCAGTGATCGTACTAACTATGGCTACACCTTC. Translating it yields CASSDRTNYGYTF.

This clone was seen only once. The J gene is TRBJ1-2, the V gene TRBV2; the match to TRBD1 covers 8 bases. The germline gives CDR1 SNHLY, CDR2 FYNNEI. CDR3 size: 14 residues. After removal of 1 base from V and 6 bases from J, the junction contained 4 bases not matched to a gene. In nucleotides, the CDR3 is TGTGCCAGCAGTGAAGTTGCAGGGGGCCATGGCTACACCTTC. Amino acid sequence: CASSEVAGGHGYTF.

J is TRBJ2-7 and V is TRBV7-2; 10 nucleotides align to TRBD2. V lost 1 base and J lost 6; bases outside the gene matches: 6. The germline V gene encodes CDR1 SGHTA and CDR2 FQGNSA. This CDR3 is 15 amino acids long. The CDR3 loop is CASSLEGLATREQYF. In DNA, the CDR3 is TGTGCCAGCAGCTTAGAGGGACTAGCGACTCGCGAGCAGTACTTC.

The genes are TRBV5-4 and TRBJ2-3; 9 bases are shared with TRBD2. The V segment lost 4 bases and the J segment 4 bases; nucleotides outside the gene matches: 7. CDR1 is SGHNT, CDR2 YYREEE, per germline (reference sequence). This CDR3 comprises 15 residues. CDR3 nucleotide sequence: TGTGCCAGCAGCCCCTTCCTAGCGGGGTCAGATACGCAGTATTTT. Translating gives CASSPFLAGSDTQYF.

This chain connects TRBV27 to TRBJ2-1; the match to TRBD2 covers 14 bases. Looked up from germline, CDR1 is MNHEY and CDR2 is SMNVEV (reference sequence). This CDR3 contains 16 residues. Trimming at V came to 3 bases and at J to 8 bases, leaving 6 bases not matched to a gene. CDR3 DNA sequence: TGTGCCAGCAGTTTTAGGGGACTAGCGGGAGTCGATGAGCAGTTCTTC. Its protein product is CASSFRGLAGVDEQFF.

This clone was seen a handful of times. The CDR3 sequence: CASRRGGAGRETQYF. In DNA form, the CDR3 reads TGTGCCAGCAGGCGAGGCGGGGCAGGGCGAGAGACCCAGTACTTC. The genes are TRBV27 and TRBJ2-5; tentative D call: TRBD2 (6 bases). Germline V gives CDR1 MNHEY, CDR2 SMNVEV (reference sequence). The CDR3 contains 15 residues. Trimming left V 6 bases short and J 4 bases short, with 18 bases between.

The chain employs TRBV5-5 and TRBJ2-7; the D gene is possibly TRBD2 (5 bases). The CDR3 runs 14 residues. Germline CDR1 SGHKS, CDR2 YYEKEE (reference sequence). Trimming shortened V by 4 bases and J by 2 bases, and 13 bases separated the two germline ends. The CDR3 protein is CASSPGLGAYEQYF. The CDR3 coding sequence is TGTGCCAGCAGCCCCGGACTGGGTGCCTACGAGCAGTACTTC.